This T cell receptor beta chain was captured in a study of blood T cell repertoires in COVID-19. Across the study: Two negative PCRs, clearance, or symptom resolution characterized the recovered Cohort 3 donors. Samples taken during acute and convalescent COVID-19 were collected in the United States, Italy and Spain.

The assay was immunoSEQ multiplex PCR, and TCRdb's table has in-frame clones only and misses some. Here the sample spans some 330,000 clones, about 87% being singletons. This study enrolled people aged about 18 to 100 from under 25 US geographic areas. Cohorts were determined from participant-reported clinical history. The clonotype was recovered from a man in his forties in a cohort exposed to, infected with or recovered from COVID-19 (not recorded which). Sequences were obtained from PBMCs or T cells enriched from blood (not recorded which).

The CDR3 loop reads CASSLVAGELSYEQYF. CDR3 nucleotide sequence: TGTGCCAGCAGCTTAGTAGCGGGCGAACTGTCCTACGAGCAGTACTTC. The genes are TRBV11-2 and TRBJ2-7; 7 bases fit TRBD2. V lost 1 base, J lost 1 base, and 7 bases stayed unmatched. This CDR3 has 16 amino acids. Per germline, CDR1 SGHAT and CDR2 FQNNGV. The full variable domain, rest sourced from reference TRBV11-2 and TRBJ2-7, is EAGVAQSPRYKIIEKRQSVAFWCNPISGHATLYWYQQILGQGPKLLIQFQNNGVVDDSQLPKDRFSAERLKGVDSTLKIQPAKLEDSAVYLCASSLVAGELSYEQYFGPGTRLTVT.